This is a list of T cell receptor beta chains from one sample in a study of cytomegalovirus exposure and HLA in healthy donors. Measured with immunoSEQ multiplex PCR; TCRdb has only the in-frame clones, and not every one. The sample contains 150,000 to 200,000 clones, around 74% of which appear only once. Sequenced material: PBMCs. The receptors derive from a female donor in good health and CMV-seronegative. CDR3s include the opening cysteine and the closing phenylalanine or tryptophan. A D gene is named only where the DNA matches it firmly. Expanded clones are given a class, and other clones once, few, many or no size at all.

>-|TRBV7-2|TRBJ2-5|TRBD1
TGTGCCAGCAGCTTGGGACAGAGACAAGAGACCCAGTACTTC
CASSLGQRQETQYF
>once|TRBV13|TRBJ2-7|TRBD2
TGTGCCAGCAGCTTAGGAGGACTAGCGGAGGGCGAGCAGTACTTC
CASSLGGLAEGEQYF
>-|TRBV9|TRBJ2-3|TRBD2
TGTGCCAGCAGCGTATTTGGACTAGCGGGAACAGATACGCAGTATTTT
CASSVFGLAGTDTQYF
>few|TRBV5-1|TRBJ2-1|-
TGCGCCAGCAGCTTGGACCCCGGAGGTGAGCAGTTCTTC
CASSLDPGGEQFF
>-|TRBV18|TRBJ2-2|-
TGTGCCGAGGGAGCGAACACCGGGGAGCTGTTTTTT
CAEGANTGELFF
>few|TRBV7-2|TRBJ2-7|TRBD2
TGTGCCAGCAGCGATAGCGGGCTTACTTACGAGCAGTACTTC
CASSDSGLTYEQYF
>-|TRBV5-1|TRBJ2-1|-
TGCGCCAGCAGCCTGTATCTCGGAGGCGAGCAGTTCTTC
CASSLYLGGEQFF
>-|TRBV2|TRBJ2-7|-
TGTGCCAGCAGAAACGACAGGCCTTCCCTCTACGAGCAGTACTTC
CASRNDRPSLYEQYF
>once|TRBV19|TRBJ2-2|TRBD1
TGTGCCAGTGGGGCGACAGGGGGCGGCGGGGAGCTGTTTTTT
CASGATGGGGELFF
>few|TRBV13|TRBJ2-7|TRBD2
TGTGCCAGCAGCTCGAGCGGGGGCTCCTACGAGCAGTACTTC
CASSSSGGSYEQYF
>-|TRBV19|TRBJ2-5|TRBD1
TGTGCCAGTAGTACAGGGACAGGGCATAGGGGAGAGACCCAGTACTTC
CASSTGTGHRGETQYF
>-|TRBV19|TRBJ2-3|-
TGTGCCAGTAGTACCTCCGAGGGTCGGGATACGCAGTATTTT
CASSTSEGRDTQYF
>-|TRBV7-9|TRBJ1-2|TRBD1
TGTGCCAGCAGCTTAGGACAGGGACAGTTAGACGGCTACACCTTC
CASSLGQGQLDGYTF
>-|TRBV5-4|TRBJ2-5|-
TGTGCCAGCAGCTTGGCCAGACAAGAGACCCAGTACTTC
CASSLARQETQYF
>few|TRBV19|TRBJ1-1|-
TGTGCCAGTAGTATACGACAGGTAGCTTTCTTT
CASSIRQVAFF
>-|TRBV30|TRBJ1-3|TRBD1
TGTGCCTGGGGGGGGAGGACAGGGTCCGGAAACACCATATATTTT
CAWGGRTGSGNTIYF
>-|TRBV6-5|TRBJ1-1|-
TGTGCCAGCAGTTATACCCGGGGGAACACTGAAGCTTTCTTT
CASSYTRGNTEAFF
>-|TRBV10-3|TRBJ1-1|TRBD1
TGTGCCATCAAGCTAACAGGGGCCACTGAAGCTTTCTTT
CAIKLTGATEAFF
>few|TRBV7-8|TRBJ1-2|-
TGTGCCAGCAGCTTAGCTTTCGGTGGGCGCACCTTC
CASSLAFGGRTF
>-|TRBV10-1|TRBJ2-5|-
TGCGCCAGCAGTGTAAGGCAAGGGGGTAGTGAGACCCAGTACTTC
CASSVRQGGSETQYF
>-|TRBV27|TRBJ2-7|-
TGTGCCAGTCACCGGGGGGCAACTTACGAGCAGTACTTC
CASHRGATYEQYF
>-|TRBV19|TRBJ2-4|-
TGTGCCAGTAGTATTCAGGGAGCCAAAAACATTCAGTACTTC
CASSIQGAKNIQYF
>-|TRBV30|TRBJ1-5|-
TGTGCCTGGACAGGCTTTGGGCAGGATAGCAATCAGCCCCAGCATTTT
CAWTGFGQDSNQPQHF
>-|TRBV2|TRBJ2-3|TRBD1
TGTGCCAGCAGCCCCGGACAGGGACGCACAGATACGCAGTATTTT
CASSPGQGRTDTQYF
>-|TRBV14|TRBJ1-6|-
TGTGCCAGCAGCCAAGATGTCGGACATCTTAATTCACCCCTCCACTTT
CASSQDVGHLNSPLHF
>-|TRBV18|TRBJ2-7|-
TGTGCCAGCTCGCAAGCGAGCGTCTCCGAGCAGTACTTC
CASSQASVSEQYF
>-|TRBV7-6|TRBJ1-1|-
TGTGCCAGCAGCTTAGAGCAGAACACTGAAGCTTTCTTT
CASSLEQNTEAFF
>-|TRBV7-9|TRBJ2-5|TRBD2
TGTGCCAGCAGCTCGTCGGAGCGGGAGGGCCCGGAGCAGTACTTC
CASSSSEREGPEQYF
>-|TRBV10-3|TRBJ2-2|TRBD1
TGTGCCATCAGAAAAATAGACAGGGCGAACACCGGGGAGCTGTTTTTT
CAIRKIDRANTGELFF
>-|TRBV7-3|TRBJ2-1|TRBD2
TGTGCCAGCAGCTTTATAGCGGGAGGTTCAAATGAGCAGTTCTTC
CASSFIAGGSNEQFF
>-|TRBV5-4|TRBJ2-1|TRBD1
TGTGCCAGCAGCTTGGACAGGGGGGATGAGCAGTTCTTC
CASSLDRGDEQFF
>-|TRBV5-4|TRBJ2-7|TRBD2
TGTGCCAGCAGCTGGGCCGGGGGAGCGGGAGTTAGCGAGCAGTACTTC
CASSWAGGAGVSEQYF
>-|TRBV7-3|TRBJ2-6|TRBD1
TGTGCCAGCAGCCCCCTGGACAGGAGCTCTGGGGCCAACGTCCTGACTTTC
CASSPLDRSSGANVLTF